What follows are 10 T cell receptor beta chains derived from one specimen sequenced in a study of shared clonotypes between healthy human individuals. The protocol was immunoSEQ multiplex PCR, while the TCRdb copy is restricted to in-frame clones and leaves out a portion. The sample gives approximately 110,000 clones, about 72% of which show up once; 24% is in the top ten. The specimen was memory CD8+ T cells sorted from blood. Subset indicated: CD45RO+ cells pooled with CCR7-negative TemRA cells. The receptor source for this set is a woman in her thirties in good health.

This clone has just one count. The chain employs TRBV7-9 and TRBJ1-6, with 7 nucleotides matching TRBD1. Trimming removed 5 bases from V and 5 bases from J; junction bases left unmatched: 9. This CDR3 contains 16 residues. CDR1 is SEHNR and CDR2 is FQNEAQ in the germline V gene (reference sequence). CDR3 bases: TGTGCCAGCAGCGATAGGACAGGCGCACATAATTCACCCCTCCACTTT. Protein product: CASSDRTGAHNSPLHF.

The V and J genes are TRBV27 and TRBJ2-5, with no clear D. The closer fit of TRBJ2-7 to the DNA end suggests the J call may be wrong. Germline V CDR1 and CDR2: MNHEY, SMNVEV (reference sequence). The CDR3 runs 13 residues. The CDR3 loop is CASSLRFNYEQYF. The CDR3 DNA reads as TGTGCCAGCAGTTTGAGGTTCAACTACGAGCAGTACTTC.

The CDR3 reads CASSLVRGGTTERGQEQYF. In DNA form, the CDR3 reads TGTGCCAGCAGTTTAGTTAGGGGCGGGACCACGGAGAGGGGTCAGGAGCAGTACTTC. The gene calls are TRBV27 and TRBJ2-7; tentative D call: TRBD2 (6 bases). This CDR3 has 19 residues. Germline CDR1 is MNHEY and CDR2 is SMNVEV (reference sequence). The V and J ends lost 2 bases and 7 bases respectively, with 30 bases between them.

The V call is TRBV5-1, the J call TRBJ1-1, with a tentative D call TRBD1 (6 bases). V lost 4 bases and J 2 bases, leaving 15 bases between the germline ends. This CDR3 is built from 15 residues. Germline CDR1 is SGHRS and CDR2 is YFSETQ. This CDR3 is CASSPSRGHNTEAFF. The CDR3 DNA sequence: TGCGCCAGCAGCCCTTCCAGGGGCCACAACACTGAAGCTTTCTTT.

This clone was observed at least ten times. This chain connects TRBV6-1 to TRBJ2-7, with 8 positions matching TRBD2. This CDR3 region has 16 residues. The V gene end was trimmed by 3 bases and the J gene end by 0 bases; junction bases not matched to a gene: 7. Germline assignment: CDR1 MNHNS and CDR2 SASEGT. The CDR3 sequence: CASSDLLADSSYEQYF. Written as DNA, the CDR3 is TGTGCCAGCAGTGATTTACTAGCGGACAGCTCCTACGAGCAGTACTTC.

Details on this clone: This probably arose from a read error, given a far larger clone one base away. The chain is built from TRBV30 and TRBJ2-2; tentative D call: TRBD1 (5 bases). Trimming shortened V by 4 bases and J by 3 bases, and 15 bases separated the two germline ends. The CDR3 is 15 amino acids. CDR1 and CDR2 from the germline V gene are GTSNPN and SVGIG (reference sequence). The CDR3 sequence is CAWNVGVRDTGELFF. CDR3 in DNA: TGTGCCTGGAATGTAGGGGTTAGGGACACCGGGGAGCTGTTTTTT.

The chain employs TRBV29-1 and TRBJ2-7, with D possibly matching TRBD2 (6 bases). The CDR3 covers 15 residues. The germline CDR1 and CDR2 sequences are SQVTM and ANQGSEA. V dropped 3 bases and J dropped 0 bases, with 15 bases sitting between them. The CDR3 DNA reads TGCAGCGTTGAGGGGGGTGGGGTCCCCTCCTACGAGCAGTACTTC. Its protein is CSVEGGGVPSYEQYF.

The chain links TRBV25-1 to TRBJ2-7; perhaps D is TRBD1 or TRBD2 (8 bases each). Trimming took off 4 bases at V and 0 bases at J, with 19 bases between the two ends. The CDR3 extends over 17 amino acids. Germline-derived CDR1 and CDR2 are MGHDK and SYGVNS. CDR3 DNA: TGTGCCAGCAGTGGATCCGGGGGGGACAGGAGCTCCTACGAGCAGTACTTC. Its translation is CASSGSGGDRSSYEQYF.

CDR3 protein: CASSIWSAGDQPQHF. For the CDR3, the DNA is TGTGCCAGTAGTATTTGGTCGGCAGGGGATCAGCCCCAGCATTTT. The genes are TRBV19 and TRBJ1-5, with a tentative D call TRBD1 (6 bases). V was pared by 3 bases and J by 5 bases, with 14 bases between. This CDR3 contains 15 residues. The V gene's germline CDR1 is LNHDA and CDR2 SQIVND (reference sequence). The variable domain in full, with the rest retrieved from reference TRBV19 and TRBJ1-5, is DGGITQSPKYLFRKEGQNVTLSCEQNLNHDAMYWYRQDPGQGLRLIYYSQIVNDFQKGDIAEGYSVSREKKESFPLTVTSAQKNPTAFYLCASSIWSAGDQPQHFGDGTRLSIL.

This chain links TRBV11-2 with TRBJ2-1; TRBD1 matches 7 bases. The CDR3 contains 14 residues. V lost 5 bases to trimming and J lost 7 bases; unmatched junction nucleotides: 8. Per germline, CDR1 SGHAT and CDR2 FQNNGV. The DNA of the CDR3 is TGTGCCAGCAGCCCCAGGGGGTGGTCAAATGAGCAGTTCTTC. Encoded protein: CASSPRGWSNEQFF.